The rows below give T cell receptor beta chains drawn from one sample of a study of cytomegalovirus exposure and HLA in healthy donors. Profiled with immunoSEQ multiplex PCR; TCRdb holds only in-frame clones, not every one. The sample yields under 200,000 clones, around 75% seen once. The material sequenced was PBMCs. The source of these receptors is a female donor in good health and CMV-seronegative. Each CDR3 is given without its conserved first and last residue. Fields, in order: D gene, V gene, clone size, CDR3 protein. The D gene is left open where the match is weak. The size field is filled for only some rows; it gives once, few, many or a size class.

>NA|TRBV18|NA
ASSNQGRDSPLH
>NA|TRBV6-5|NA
ASRLGLFNGYT
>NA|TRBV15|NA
ATSRPHNQPQH
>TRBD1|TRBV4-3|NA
ASSQDLRRTGLAGELF
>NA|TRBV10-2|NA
ASSDPQEPQY
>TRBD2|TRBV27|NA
ASSQGTSGYNEQF
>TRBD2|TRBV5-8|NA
ASSSSSGEKRETQY
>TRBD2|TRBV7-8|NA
ASSSRMAGASGANVLT
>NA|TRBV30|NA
AWRGRGTQETQY
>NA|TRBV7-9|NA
ASSSGFSGNTIY
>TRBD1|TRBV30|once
AWNRPGQDGEKLF
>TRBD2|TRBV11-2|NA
ASSFAGGAGQY
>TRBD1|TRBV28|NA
ASSVGQGVSYT
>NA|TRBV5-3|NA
ARSLGSLEQY
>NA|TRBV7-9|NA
ASSDRQSGELF
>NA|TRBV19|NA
ASSIAGSERNQPQH
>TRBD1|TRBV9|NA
ASSVADSGTANTEAF
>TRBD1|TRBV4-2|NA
ASSHALIGQGFDGYT
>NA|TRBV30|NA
AWNPQGNEQF
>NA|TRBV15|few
ATSRDSGGNTIY
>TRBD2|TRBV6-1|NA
ASSGNPGLAGRWPDTQY
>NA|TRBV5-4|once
ASSLRTEQETQY
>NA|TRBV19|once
ASSIIGTQY
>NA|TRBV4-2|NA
ASNPGGEGGGHT
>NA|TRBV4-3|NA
ASSQEKQVPYEQY
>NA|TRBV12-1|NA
ASSLAGGSYNEQF
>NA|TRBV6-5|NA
ASSYDRRTNYGYT
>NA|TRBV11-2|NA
ASQEGLDSGANVLT
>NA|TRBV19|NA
ASSIRGSNTGELF
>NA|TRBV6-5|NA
ASSYSVLKGETQY
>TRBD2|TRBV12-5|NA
ASGFGSGKGHEQF
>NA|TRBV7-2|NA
ASSSQGTNTEAF
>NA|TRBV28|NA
ASSLLNWGDSNQPQH
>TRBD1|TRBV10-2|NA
ASSHIDRVNEQF
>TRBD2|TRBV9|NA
ASSASGGGTKNIQY
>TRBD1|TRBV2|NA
ASTDRGTNEKLF
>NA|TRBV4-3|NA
ASARILGRPLYEQY
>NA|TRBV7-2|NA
ASSFATEAF
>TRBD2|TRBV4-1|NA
ASSPGLAGVGTLTDTQY
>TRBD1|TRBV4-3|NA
ASSQEWGGVRDRGTMNTEAF